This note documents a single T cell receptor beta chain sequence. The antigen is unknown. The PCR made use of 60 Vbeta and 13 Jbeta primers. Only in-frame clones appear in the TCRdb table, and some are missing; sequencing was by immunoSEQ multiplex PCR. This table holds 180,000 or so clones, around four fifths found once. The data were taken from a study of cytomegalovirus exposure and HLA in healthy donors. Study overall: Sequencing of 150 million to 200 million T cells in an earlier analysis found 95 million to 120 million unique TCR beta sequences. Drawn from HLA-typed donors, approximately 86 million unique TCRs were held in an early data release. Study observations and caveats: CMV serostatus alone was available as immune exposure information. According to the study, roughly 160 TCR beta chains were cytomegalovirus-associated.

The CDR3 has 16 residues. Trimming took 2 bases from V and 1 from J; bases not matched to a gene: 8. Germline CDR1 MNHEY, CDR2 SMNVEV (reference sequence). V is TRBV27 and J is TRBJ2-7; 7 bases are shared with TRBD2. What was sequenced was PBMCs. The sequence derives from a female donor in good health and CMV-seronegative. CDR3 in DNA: TGTGCCAGCAGTTTAAACCCAGCGGGAATGTCCTACGAGCAGTACTTC. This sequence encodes CASSLNPAGMSYEQYF.